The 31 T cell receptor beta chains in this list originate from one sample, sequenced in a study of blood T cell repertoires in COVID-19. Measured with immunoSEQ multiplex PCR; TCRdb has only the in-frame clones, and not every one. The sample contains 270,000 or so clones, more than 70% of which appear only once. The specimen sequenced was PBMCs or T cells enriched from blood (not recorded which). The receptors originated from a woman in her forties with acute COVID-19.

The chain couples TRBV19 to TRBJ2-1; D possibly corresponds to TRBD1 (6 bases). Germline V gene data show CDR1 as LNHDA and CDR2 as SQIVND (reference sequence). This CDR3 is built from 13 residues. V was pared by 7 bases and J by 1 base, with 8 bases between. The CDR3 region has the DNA TGTGCCAGTATCGGACAGTCCTACAATGAGCAGTTCTTC. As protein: CASIGQSYNEQFF.

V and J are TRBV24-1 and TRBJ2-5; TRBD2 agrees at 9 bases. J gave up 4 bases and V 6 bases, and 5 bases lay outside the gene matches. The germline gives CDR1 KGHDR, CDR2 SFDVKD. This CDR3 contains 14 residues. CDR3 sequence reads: CATSPAGGLETQYF. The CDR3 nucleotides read TGTGCCACCAGTCCCGCGGGAGGGTTAGAGACCCAGTACTTC.

The CDR3 loop is CASSTIPDATEAFF. In DNA, the CDR3 is TGTGCCAGCAGCACTATCCCGGATGCCACTGAAGCTTTCTTT. This chain connects TRBV9 to TRBJ1-1; D remains ambiguous. Germline V lookup: CDR1 SGDLS, CDR2 YYNGEE. CDR3 length: 14 residues. Trimming left V 4 bases short and J 4 bases short, with 14 bases between.

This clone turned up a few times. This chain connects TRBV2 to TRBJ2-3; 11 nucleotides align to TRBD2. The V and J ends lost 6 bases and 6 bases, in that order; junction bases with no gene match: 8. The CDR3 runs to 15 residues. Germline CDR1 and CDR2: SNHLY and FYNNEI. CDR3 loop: CASRLSGRAGDTQYF. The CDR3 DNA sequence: TGTGCCAGCAGACTTAGCGGGAGGGCCGGGGATACGCAGTATTTT.

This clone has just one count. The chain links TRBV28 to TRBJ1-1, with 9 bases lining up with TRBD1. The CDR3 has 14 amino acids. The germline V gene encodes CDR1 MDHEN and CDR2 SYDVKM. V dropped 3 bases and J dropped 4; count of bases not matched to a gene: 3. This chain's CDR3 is CASSFTTGGTEAFF. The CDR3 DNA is TGTGCCAGCAGTTTCACGACAGGGGGCACTGAAGCTTTCTTT.

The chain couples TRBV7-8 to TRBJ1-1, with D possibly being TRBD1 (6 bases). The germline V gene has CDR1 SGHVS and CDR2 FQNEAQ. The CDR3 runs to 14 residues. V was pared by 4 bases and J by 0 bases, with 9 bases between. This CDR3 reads CASSYGQLNTEAFF. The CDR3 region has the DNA TGTGCCAGCAGCTACGGACAGCTGAACACTGAAGCTTTCTTT.

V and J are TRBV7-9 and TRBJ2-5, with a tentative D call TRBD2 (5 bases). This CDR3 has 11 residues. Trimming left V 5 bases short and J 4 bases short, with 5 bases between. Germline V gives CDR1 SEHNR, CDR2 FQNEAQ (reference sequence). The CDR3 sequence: CASSGGETQYF. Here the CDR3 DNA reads TGTGCCAGCAGCGGAGGAGAGACCCAGTACTTC.

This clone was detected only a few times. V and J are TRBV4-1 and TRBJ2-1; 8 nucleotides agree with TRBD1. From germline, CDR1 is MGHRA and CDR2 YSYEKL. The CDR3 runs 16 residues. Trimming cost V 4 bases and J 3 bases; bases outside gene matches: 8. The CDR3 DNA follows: TGCGCCAGCAGCCTCGGTTCAGGGGGCCACTACAATGAGCAGTTCTTC. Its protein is CASSLGSGGHYNEQFF.

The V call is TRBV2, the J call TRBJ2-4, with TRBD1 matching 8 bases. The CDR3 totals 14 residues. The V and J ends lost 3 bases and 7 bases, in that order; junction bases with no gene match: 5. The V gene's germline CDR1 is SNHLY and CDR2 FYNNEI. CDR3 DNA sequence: TGTGCCAGCAGTGAGCGACAGGGGTGGAACATTCAGTACTTC. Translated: CASSERQGWNIQYF.

CDR3 sequence: CASSRAIGLGGTEAFF. The CDR3 DNA follows: TGTGCCAGCAGTCGGGCAATAGGACTTGGAGGGACTGAAGCTTTCTTT. The chain is built from TRBV28 and TRBJ1-1; no firm D call. Germline CDR1 reads MDHEN; CDR2 reads SYDVKM. V was trimmed by 5 bases and J by 5 bases, leaving 21 bases between them. This CDR3 spans 16 amino acids.

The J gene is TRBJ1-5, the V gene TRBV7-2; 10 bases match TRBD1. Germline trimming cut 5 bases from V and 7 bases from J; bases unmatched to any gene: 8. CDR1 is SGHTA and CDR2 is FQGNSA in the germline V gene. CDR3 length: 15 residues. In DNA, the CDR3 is TGTGCCAGCAGCCCCTGGGACAGGGGAGGCCAGCCCCAGCATTTT. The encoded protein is CASSPWDRGGQPQHF. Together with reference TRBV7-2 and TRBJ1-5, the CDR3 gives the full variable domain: GAGVSQSPSNKVTEKGKDVELRCDPISGHTALYWYRQSLGQGLEFLIYFQGNSAPDKSGLPSDRFSAERTGGSVSTLTIQRTQQEDSAVYLCASSPWDRGGQPQHFGDGTRLSIL.

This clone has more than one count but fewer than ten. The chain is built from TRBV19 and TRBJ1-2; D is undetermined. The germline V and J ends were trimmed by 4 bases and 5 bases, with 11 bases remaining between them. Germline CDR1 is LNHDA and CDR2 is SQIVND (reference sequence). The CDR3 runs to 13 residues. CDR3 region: CASSRAYLYGYTF. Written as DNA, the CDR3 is TGTGCCAGTAGTAGGGCTTATCTATATGGCTACACCTTC.

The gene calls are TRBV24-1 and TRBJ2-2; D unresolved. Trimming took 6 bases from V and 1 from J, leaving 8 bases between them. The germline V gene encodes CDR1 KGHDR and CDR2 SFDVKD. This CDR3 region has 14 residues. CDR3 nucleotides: TGTGCCACCAGTTCGGGTCAGAACACCGGGGAGCTGTTTTTT. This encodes CATSSGQNTGELFF.

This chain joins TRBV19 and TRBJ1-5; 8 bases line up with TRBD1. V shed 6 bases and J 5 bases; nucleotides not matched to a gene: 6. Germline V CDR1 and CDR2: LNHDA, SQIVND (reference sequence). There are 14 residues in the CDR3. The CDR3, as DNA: TGTGCCAGTAGCCAAACAGGGGGGCATCAGCCCCAGCATTTT. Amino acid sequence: CASSQTGGHQPQHF. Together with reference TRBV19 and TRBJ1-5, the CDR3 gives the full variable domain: DGGITQSPKYLFRKEGQNVTLSCEQNLNHDAMYWYRQDPGQGLRLIYYSQIVNDFQKGDIAEGYSVSREKKESFPLTVTSAQKNPTAFYLCASSQTGGHQPQHFGDGTRLSIL.

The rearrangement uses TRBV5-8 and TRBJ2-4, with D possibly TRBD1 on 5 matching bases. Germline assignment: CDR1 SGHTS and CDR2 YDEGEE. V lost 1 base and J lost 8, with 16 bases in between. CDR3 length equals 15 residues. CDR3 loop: CASSLRQGVRDIQYF. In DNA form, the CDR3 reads TGTGCCAGCAGCTTGCGTCAAGGGGTTCGGGACATTCAGTACTTC.

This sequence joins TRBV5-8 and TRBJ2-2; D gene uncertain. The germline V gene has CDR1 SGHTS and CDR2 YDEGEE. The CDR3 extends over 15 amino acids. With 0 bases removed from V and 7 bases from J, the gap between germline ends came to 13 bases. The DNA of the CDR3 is TGTGCCAGCAGCTTGGCATCAGAATGGAGCGGGGAGCTGTTTTTT. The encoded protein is CASSLASEWSGELFF.

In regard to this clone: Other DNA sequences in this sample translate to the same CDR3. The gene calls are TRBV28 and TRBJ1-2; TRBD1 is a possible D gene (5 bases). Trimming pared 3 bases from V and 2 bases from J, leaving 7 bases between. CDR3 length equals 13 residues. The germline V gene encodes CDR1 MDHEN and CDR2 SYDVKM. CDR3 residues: CASSFGGNYGYTF. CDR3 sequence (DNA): TGTGCCAGCAGTTTTGGGGGGAACTATGGCTACACCTTC.

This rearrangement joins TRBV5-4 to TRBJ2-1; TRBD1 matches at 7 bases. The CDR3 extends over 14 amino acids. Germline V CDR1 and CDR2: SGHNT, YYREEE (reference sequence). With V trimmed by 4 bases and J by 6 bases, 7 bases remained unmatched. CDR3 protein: CASSAGTAINEQFF. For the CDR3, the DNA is TGTGCCAGCAGCGCCGGGACAGCAATCAATGAGCAGTTCTTC. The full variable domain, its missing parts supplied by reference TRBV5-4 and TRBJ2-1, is ETGVTQSPTHLIKTRGQQVTLRCSSQSGHNTVSWYQQALGQGPQFIFQYYREEENGRGNFPPRFSGLQFPNYSSELNVNALELDDSALYLCASSAGTAINEQFFGPGTRLTVL.

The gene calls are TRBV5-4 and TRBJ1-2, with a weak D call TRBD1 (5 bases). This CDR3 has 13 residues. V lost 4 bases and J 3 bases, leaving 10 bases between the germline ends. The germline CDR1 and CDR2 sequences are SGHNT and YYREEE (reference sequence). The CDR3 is CASSKQVDYGYTF. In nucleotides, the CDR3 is TGTGCCAGCAGCAAACAGGTTGACTATGGCTACACCTTC. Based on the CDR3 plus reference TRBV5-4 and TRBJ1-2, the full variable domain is ETGVTQSPTHLIKTRGQQVTLRCSSQSGHNTVSWYQQALGQGPQFIFQYYREEENGRGNFPPRFSGLQFPNYSSELNVNALELDDSALYLCASSKQVDYGYTFGSGTRLTVV.

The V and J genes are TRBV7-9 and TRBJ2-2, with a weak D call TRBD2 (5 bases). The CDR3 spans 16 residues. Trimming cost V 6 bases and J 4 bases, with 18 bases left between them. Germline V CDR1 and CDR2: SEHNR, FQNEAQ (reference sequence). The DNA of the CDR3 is TGTGCCAGCAGTAAACCCGGGATTGCAATCACCGGGGAGCTGTTTTTT. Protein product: CASSKPGIAITGELFF.

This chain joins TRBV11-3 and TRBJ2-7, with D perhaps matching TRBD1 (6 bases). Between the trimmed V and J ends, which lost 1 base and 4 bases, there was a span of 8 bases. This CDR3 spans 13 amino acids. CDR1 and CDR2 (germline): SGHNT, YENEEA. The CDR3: CASSLGTVYEQYF. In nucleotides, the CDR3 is TGTGCCAGCAGCTTAGGGACAGTTTACGAGCAGTACTTC.

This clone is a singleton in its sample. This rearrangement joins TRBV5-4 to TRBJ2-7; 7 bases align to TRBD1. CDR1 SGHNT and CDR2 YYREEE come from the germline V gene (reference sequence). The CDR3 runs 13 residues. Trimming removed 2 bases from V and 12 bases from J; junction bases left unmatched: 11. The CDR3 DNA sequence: TGTGCCAGCAGCTTCCGGGACAGTGGGACGTGGTACTTC. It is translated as CASSFRDSGTWYF.

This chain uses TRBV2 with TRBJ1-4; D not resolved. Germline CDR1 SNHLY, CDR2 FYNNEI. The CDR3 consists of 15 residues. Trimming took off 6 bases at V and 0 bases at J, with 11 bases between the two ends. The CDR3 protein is CASRRIVATNEKLFF. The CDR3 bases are TGTGCCAGCAGGCGAATAGTTGCAACTAATGAAAAACTGTTTTTT.

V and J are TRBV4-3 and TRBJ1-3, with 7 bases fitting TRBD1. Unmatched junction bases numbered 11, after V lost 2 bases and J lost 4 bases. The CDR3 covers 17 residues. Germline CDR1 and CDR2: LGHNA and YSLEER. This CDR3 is CASSQPPGQSIGNTIYF. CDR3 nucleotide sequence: TGCGCCAGCAGCCAACCTCCGGGACAGTCGATAGGAAACACCATATATTTT.

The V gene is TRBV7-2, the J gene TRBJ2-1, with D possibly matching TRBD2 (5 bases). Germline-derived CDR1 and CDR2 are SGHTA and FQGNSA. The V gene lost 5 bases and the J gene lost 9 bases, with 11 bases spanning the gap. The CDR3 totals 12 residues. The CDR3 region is CASSILVSEQFF. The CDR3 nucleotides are TGTGCCAGCAGCATACTAGTTAGTGAGCAGTTCTTC.

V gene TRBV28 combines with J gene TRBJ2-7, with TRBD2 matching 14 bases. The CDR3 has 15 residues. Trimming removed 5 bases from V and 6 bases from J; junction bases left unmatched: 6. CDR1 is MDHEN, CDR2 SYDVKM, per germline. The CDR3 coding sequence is TGTGCCAGCAGTACGGGACTAGCGGGAGTACTCGAGCAGTACTTC. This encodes CASSTGLAGVLEQYF.

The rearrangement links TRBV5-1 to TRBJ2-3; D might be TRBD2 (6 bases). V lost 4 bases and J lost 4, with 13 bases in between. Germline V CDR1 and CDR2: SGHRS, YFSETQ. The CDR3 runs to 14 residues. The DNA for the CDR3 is TGCGCCAGCAGCCCGGGACTGGGCGCAGATACGCAGTATTTT. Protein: CASSPGLGADTQYF.

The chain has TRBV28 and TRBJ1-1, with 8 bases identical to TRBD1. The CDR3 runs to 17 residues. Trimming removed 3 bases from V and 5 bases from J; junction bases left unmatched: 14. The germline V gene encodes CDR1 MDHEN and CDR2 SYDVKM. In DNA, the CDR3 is TGTGCCAGCAGTTTCCATGACCCAAGCAGGGGGCTTACTGAAGCTTTCTTT. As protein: CASSFHDPSRGLTEAFF.

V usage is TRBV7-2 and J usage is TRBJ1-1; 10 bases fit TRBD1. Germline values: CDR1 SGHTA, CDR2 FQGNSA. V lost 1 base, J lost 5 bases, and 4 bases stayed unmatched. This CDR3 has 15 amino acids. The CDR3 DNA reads TGTGCCAGCAGCTTAGGGGACAGGGGTTGGACTGAAGCTTTCTTT. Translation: CASSLGDRGWTEAFF.

The CDR3 bases are TGTGCCAGCAATGTAGCGACCGATGAGCAGTTCTTC. It specifies CASNVATDEQFF. V gene TRBV28 combines with J gene TRBJ2-1, with a weak D call TRBD2 (5 bases). The CDR3 has 12 residues. Germline-derived CDR1 and CDR2 are MDHEN and SYDVKM. Deletions cut 7 bases from V and 8 bases from J, with 12 bases between.

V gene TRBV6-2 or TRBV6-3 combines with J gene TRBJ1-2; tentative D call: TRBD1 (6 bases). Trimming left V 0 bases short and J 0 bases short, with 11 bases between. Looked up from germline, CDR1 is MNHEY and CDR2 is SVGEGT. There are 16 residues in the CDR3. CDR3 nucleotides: TGTGCCAGCAGTTACTCGAGACAGGCTTCTAACTATGGCTACACCTTC. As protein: CASSYSRQASNYGYTF.